Sequencing of this TCR beta chain was carried out in a study of human T cells and chemical hapten exposure. Across the whole study: Patients were mainly female, each with alopecia areata, totalis or universalis. Regarding the study as a whole: Expanded TCRs created a significantly greater count of big CDR3 similarity clusters than controls did.

The table lists this clonotype with many counts. What it binds is unknown. V lost 4 bases to trimming and J lost 2 bases, with 14 bases between them. This CDR3 comprises 15 residues. Germline V gene lookup returns CDR1 SNHLY and CDR2 FYNNEI. MiXCR, applied by TCRdb to the RACE reads, yields one record per CDR3 protein. The repertoire holds tens of thousands of distinct CDR3 sequences, with about a tenth as singletons. Documented time point: patch test 2, 6 weeks after DPC sensitization. Regarding treatment: therapeutic diphenylcyclopropenone sensitization with weekly scalp DPC. This specimen was whole blood, taken in connection with sensitization to the hapten diphenylcyclopropenone (DPC). The gene calls are TRBV2 and TRBJ1-1; D gene uncertain. The clonotype was recovered from a woman between 45 and 60 years old with alopecia areata. Some clones in this sample may be carry-over from other donors' samples. The CDR3 spells CASSVTNNINTEAFF. CDR3 DNA sequence: TGTGCCAGCAGTGTGACAAACAACATCAACACTGAAGCTTTCTTT.